The entry below gives a single TCR beta chain sequence along with its context. The CDR3 loop spans 16 amino acids. Germline V gives CDR1 SGHAT, CDR2 FQNNGV. With V trimmed by 0 bases and J by 0 bases, 2 bases remained unmatched. The protocol was immunoSEQ multiplex PCR, while the TCRdb copy is restricted to in-frame clones and leaves out a portion. The data show 67,000 or so clones, about 95% seen once. This entry is derived from a study of technical replicates of blood from a handful of donors. The TCR was taken from a human donor in good health. The sample consisted of T cells isolated from PBMCs. The J gene is TRBJ2-5, the V gene TRBV11-2; TRBD2 matches at 9 bases. The CDR3 coding sequence is TGTGCCAGCAGCTTAGACCTAGCGGGGAACCAAGAGACCCAGTACTTC. This sequence encodes CASSLDLAGNQETQYF.